This is a list of T cell receptor beta chains from one sample in a study of blood T cell repertoires in COVID-19. Libraries were prepared by immunoSEQ multiplex PCR; TCRdb keeps only in-frame clonotypes and omits some of them. The table includes roughly 97,000 clones, around 87% detected once. The sample was peripheral blood. Every receptor here comes from a human donor in a cohort sampled during active COVID-19. Each CDR3 is given without its conserved first and last residue. Each record gives: CDR3 protein, D gene, J gene, V gene. A D gene is named only where the DNA matches it firmly.

ASSLVWGEKQY . TRBJ2-7 TRBV5-5
ASSLTLDTGELF . TRBJ2-2 TRBV7-3
SASIGGAGPGRQPQH . TRBJ1-5 TRBV20-1
SARQGLKLF TRBD1 TRBJ1-4 TRBV20-1
ASSRGGGSTDTQY TRBD2 TRBJ2-3 TRBV5-4
ASSKQGAKVYGYT TRBD1 TRBJ1-2 TRBV28
ASSEMFSGRAEGNEQF TRBD2 TRBJ2-1 TRBV2
ASRPGRLAGGDTGANVLT TRBD2 TRBJ2-6 TRBV5-1
ASRPGGVFSYEQY TRBD1 TRBJ2-7 TRBV11-2
ASSQEITGGLIYGYT TRBD1 TRBJ1-2 TRBV4-2